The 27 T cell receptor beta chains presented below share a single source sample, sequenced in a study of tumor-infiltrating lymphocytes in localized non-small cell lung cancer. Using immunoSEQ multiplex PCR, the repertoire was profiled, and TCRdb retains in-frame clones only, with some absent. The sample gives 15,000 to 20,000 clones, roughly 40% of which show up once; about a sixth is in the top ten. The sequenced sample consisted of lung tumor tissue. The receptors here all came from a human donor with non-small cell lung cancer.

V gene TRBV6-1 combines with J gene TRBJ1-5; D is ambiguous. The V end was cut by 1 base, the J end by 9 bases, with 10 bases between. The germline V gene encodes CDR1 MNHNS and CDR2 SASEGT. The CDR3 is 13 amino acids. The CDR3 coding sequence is TGTGCCAGCAGTGAAGAGGGCCTAAGGCCCCAGCATTTT. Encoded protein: CASSEEGLRPQHF.

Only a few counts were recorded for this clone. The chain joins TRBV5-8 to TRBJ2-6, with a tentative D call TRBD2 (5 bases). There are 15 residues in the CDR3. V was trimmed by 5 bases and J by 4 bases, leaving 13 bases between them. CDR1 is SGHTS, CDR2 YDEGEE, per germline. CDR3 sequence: CASSRRGAGANVLTF. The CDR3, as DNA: TGTGCCAGCAGTCGTCGGGGAGCCGGGGCCAACGTCCTGACTTTC. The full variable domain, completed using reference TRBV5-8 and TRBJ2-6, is EAGVTQSPTHLIKTRGQQATLRCSPISGHTSVYWYQQALGLGLQFLLWYDEGEERNRGNFPPRFSGRQFPNYSSELNVNALELEDSALYLCASSRRGAGANVLTFGAGSRLTVL.

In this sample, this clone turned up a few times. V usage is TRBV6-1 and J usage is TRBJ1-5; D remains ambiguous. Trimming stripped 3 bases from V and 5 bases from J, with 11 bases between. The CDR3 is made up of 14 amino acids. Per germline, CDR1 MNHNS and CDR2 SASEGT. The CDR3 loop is CASSDGPLHQPQHF. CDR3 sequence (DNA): TGTGCCAGCAGTGACGGACCCCTCCATCAGCCCCAGCATTTT.

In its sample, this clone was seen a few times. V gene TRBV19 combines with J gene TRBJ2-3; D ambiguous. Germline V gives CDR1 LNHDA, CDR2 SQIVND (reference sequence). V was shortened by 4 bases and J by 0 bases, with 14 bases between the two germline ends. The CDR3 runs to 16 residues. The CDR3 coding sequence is TGTGCCAGTAGTAATGCGTTCGTACAGAGCACAGATACGCAGTATTTT. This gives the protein CASSNAFVQSTDTQYF.

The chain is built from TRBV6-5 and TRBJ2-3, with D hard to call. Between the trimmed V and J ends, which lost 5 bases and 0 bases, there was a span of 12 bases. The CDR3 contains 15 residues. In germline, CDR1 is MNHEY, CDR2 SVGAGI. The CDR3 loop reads CASSTTDLSTDTQYF. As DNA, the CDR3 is TGTGCCAGCAGTACCACGGACCTCAGCACAGATACGCAGTATTTT.

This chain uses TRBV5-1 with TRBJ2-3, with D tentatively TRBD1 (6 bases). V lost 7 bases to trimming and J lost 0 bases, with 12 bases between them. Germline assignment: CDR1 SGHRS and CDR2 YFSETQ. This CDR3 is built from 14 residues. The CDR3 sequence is CASAGTGSTDTQYF. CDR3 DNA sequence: TGCGCCAGCGCCGGCACAGGGAGCACAGATACGCAGTATTTT.

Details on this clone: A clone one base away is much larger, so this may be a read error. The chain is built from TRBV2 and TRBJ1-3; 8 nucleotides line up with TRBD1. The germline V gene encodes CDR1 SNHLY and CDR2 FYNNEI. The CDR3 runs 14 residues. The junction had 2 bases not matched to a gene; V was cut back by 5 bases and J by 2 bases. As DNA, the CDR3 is TGTGCCAGCAGTAAACAGGGGGCTGGAAACACCATATATTTT. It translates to CASSKQGAGNTIYF. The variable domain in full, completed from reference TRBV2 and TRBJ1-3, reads EPEVTQTPSHQVTQMGQEVILRCVPISNHLYFYWYRQILGQKVEFLVSFYNNEISEKSEIFDDQFSVERPDGSNFTLKIRSTKLEDSAMYFCASSKQGAGNTIYFGEGSWLTVV.

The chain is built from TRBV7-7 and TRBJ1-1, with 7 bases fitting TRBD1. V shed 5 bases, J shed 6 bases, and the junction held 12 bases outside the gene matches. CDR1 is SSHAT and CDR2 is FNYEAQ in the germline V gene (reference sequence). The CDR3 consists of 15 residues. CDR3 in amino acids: CASSPGGQHTPEAFF. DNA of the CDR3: TGTGCCAGCAGCCCCGGGGGACAGCACACCCCTGAAGCTTTCTTT.

CDR3 protein: CASNPRAGQTEAFF. CDR3 DNA: TGTGCCAGCAATCCACGAGCGGGGCAAACTGAAGCTTTCTTT. This rearrangement joins TRBV6-6 to TRBJ1-1; D might be TRBD1 (5 bases). Trimming stripped 7 bases from V and 5 bases from J, with 17 bases between. The CDR3 runs 14 residues. The germline gives CDR1 MNHNY, CDR2 SVGAGI (reference sequence).

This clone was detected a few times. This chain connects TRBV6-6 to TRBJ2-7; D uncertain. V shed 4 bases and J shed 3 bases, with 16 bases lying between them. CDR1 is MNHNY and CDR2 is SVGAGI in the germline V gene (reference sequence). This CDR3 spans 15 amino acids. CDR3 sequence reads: CASSSPTATRYEQYF. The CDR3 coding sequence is TGTGCCAGCAGTTCTCCGACTGCAACTCGCTACGAGCAGTACTTC.

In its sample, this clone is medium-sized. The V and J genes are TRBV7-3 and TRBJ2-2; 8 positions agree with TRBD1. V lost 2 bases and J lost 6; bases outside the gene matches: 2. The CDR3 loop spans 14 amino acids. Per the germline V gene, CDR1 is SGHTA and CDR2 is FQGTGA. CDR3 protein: CASSLEQGAGELFF. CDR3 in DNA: TGTGCCAGCAGCTTAGAACAGGGGGCCGGGGAGCTGTTTTTT.

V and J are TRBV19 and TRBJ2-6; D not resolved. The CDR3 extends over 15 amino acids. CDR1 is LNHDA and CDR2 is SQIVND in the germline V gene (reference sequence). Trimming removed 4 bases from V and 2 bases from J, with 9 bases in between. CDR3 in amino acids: CASSSPGTGANVLTF. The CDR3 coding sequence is TGTGCCAGTAGTAGCCCAGGCACTGGGGCCAACGTCCTGACTTTC.

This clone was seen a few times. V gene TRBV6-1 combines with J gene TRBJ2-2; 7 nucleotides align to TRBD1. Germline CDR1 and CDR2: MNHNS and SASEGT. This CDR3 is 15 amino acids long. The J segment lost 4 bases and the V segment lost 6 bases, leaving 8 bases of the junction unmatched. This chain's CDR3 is CASRTKQGSTGELFF. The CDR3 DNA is TGTGCCAGCAGGACTAAACAGGGGAGCACCGGGGAGCTGTTTTTT.

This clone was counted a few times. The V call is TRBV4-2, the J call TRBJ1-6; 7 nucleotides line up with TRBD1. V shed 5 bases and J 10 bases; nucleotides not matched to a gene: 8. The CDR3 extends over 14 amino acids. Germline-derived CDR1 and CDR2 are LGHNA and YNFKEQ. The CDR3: CASSLGTEGSPLHF. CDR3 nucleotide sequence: TGTGCCAGCAGCTTAGGGACAGAAGGCTCACCCCTCCACTTT.

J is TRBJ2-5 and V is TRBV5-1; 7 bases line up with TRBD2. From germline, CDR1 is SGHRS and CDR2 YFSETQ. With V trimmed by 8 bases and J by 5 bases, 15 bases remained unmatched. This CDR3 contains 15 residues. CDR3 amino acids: CASLDRSGARETQYF. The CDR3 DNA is TGCGCCAGTTTGGACCGGAGCGGGGCGCGGGAGACCCAGTACTTC. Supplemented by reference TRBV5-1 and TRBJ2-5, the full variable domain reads KAGVTQTPRYLIKTRGQQVTLSCSPISGHRSVSWYQQTPGQGLQFLFEYFSETQRNKGNFPGRFSGRQFSNSRSEMNVSTLELGDSALYLCASLDRSGARETQYFGPGTRLLVL.

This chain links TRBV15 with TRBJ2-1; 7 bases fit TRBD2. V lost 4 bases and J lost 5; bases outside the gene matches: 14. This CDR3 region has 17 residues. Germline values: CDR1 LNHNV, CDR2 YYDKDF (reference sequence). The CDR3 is CATSKTPGLPNHNEQFF. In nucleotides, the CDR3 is TGTGCCACCAGCAAAACGCCGGGACTACCAAACCACAATGAGCAGTTCTTC. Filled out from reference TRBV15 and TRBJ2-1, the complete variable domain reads DAMVIQNPRYQVTQFGKPVTLSCSQTLNHNVMYWYQQKSSQAPKLLFHYYDKDFNNEADTPDNFQSRRPNTSFCFLDIRSPGLGDTAMYLCATSKTPGLPNHNEQFFGPGTRLTVL.

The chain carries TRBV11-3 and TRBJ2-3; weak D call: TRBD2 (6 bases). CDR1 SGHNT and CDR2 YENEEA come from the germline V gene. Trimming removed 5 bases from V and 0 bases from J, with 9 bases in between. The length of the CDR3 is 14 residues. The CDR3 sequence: CASSPGLSTDTQYF. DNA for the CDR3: TGTGCCAGCAGCCCGGGACTTAGCACAGATACGCAGTATTTT.

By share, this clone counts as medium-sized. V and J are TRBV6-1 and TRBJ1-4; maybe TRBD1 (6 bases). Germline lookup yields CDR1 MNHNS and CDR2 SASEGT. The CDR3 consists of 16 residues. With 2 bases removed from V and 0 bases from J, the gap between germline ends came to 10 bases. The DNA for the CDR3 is TGTGCCAGCAGTGAACAGGGGAACCCAACTAATGAAAAACTGTTTTTT. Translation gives CASSEQGNPTNEKLFF.

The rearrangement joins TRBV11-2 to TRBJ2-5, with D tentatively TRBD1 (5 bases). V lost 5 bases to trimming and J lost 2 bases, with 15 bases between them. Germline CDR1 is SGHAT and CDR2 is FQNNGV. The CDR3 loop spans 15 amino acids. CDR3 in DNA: TGTGCCAGCAGCCAGGGTTTCGGCGGACAAGAGACCCAGTACTTC. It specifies CASSQGFGGQETQYF.

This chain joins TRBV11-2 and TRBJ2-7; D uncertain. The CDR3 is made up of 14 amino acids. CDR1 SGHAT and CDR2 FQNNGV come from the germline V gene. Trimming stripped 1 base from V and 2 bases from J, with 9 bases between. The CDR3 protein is CASSLGSPPYEQYF. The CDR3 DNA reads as TGTGCCAGCAGCTTAGGGTCCCCTCCCTACGAGCAGTACTTC. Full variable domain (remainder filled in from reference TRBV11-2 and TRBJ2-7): EAGVAQSPRYKIIEKRQSVAFWCNPISGHATLYWYQQILGQGPKLLIQFQNNGVVDDSQLPKDRFSAERLKGVDSTLKIQPAKLEDSAVYLCASSLGSPPYEQYFGPGTRLTVT.

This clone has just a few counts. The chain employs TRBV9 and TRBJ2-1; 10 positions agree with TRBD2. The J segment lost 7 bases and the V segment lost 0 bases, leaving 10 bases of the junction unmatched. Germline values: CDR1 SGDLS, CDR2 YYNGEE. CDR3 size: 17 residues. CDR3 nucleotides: TGTGCCAGCAGCGTAGTTCCCCTAGCGGGGGCGAGGAATGAGCAGTTCTTC. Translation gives CASSVVPLAGARNEQFF.

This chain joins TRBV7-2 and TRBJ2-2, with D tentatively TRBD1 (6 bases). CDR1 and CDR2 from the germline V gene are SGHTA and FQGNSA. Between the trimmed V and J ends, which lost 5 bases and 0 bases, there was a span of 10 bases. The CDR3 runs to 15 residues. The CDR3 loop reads CASSPQGSNTGELFF. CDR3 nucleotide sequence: TGTGCCAGCAGCCCACAGGGATCGAACACCGGGGAGCTGTTTTTT.

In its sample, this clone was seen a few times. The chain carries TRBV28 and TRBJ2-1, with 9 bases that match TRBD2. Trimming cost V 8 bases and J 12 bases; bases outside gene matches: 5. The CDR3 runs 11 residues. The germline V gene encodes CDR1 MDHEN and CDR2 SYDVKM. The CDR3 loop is CASRGGGRQFF. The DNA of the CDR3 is TGTGCCAGCCGCGGGGGGGGGAGGCAGTTCTTC.

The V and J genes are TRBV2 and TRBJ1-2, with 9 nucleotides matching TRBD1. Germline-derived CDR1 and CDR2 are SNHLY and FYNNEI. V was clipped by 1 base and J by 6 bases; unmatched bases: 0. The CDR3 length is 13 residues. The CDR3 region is CASSEDRGHGYTF. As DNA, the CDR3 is TGTGCCAGCAGTGAAGACAGGGGGCATGGCTACACCTTC. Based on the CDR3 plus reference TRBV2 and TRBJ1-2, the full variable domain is EPEVTQTPSHQVTQMGQEVILRCVPISNHLYFYWYRQILGQKVEFLVSFYNNEISEKSEIFDDQFSVERPDGSNFTLKIRSTKLEDSAMYFCASSEDRGHGYTFGSGTRLTVV.

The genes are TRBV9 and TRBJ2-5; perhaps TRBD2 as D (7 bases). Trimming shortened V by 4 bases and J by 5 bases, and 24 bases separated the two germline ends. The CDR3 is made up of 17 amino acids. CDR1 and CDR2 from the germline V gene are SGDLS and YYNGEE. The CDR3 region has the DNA TGTGCCAGCAGCTCCAAAAGGGGGGGGACCTCCATGGAGACCCAGTACTTC. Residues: CASSSKRGGTSMETQYF.

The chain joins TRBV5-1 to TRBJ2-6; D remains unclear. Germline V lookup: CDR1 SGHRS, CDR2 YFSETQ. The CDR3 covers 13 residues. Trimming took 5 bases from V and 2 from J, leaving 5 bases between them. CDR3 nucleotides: TGCGCCAGCAGTCCTCCTGGGGCCAACGTCCTGACTTTC. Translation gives CASSPPGANVLTF.

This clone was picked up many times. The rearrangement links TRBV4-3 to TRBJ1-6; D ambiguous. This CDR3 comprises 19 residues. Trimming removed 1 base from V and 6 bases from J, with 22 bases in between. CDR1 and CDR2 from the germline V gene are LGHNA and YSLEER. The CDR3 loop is CASSQVLQLGAFLNSPLHF. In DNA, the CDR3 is TGCGCCAGCAGCCAAGTTTTGCAACTTGGAGCCTTCCTTAATTCACCCCTCCACTTT.